These T cell receptor beta chains were read from a single sample in a study of type 1 and type 2 diabetes patients. TCRdb reprocessed the multiplex PCR reads with MiXCR, giving one entry per CDR3 protein. The data hold 270,000 or so distinct CDR3 sequences, with roughly 50% observed a single time. Sequenced: peripheral blood mononuclear cells (PBMCs). Receptors originate from a man aged 18 to 29 with type 2 diabetes. The CDR3 runs from the conserved cysteine through the conserved F or W. D genes are given only for firm matches. Size values are once, few and many counts, or a class for expanded clones, and some rows have none.

v_call,d_call,j_call,clone_size,cdr3_nt,cdr3_aa
TRBV2,-,TRBJ2-3,few,TGTGCCAGCAACCAGCCGGGGGATTACACAGATACGCAGTATTTT,CASNQPGDYTDTQYF
TRBV19,TRBD1,TRBJ2-3,-,TGTGCCAGTCGCAACAGGGGGAGCACAGATACGCAGTATTTT,CASRNRGSTDTQYF
TRBV12-3/TRBV12-4,TRBD1,TRBJ2-6,-,TGTGCCAGCAGGAGGGGGGACAGGGGGCTCTCTGGGGCCAACGTCCTGACTTTC,CASRRGDRGLSGANVLTF
TRBV24-1,TRBD1,TRBJ2-7,once,TGTGCCATCAGACAGGGTGGCGAGCAGTACTTC,CAIRQGGEQYF
TRBV19,TRBD2,TRBJ2-7,few,TGTGCCTCAACCCTAGCGGGGAGCTACGAGCAGTACTTC,CASTLAGSYEQYF
TRBV15,-,TRBJ2-2,few,TGTGCCACCAGCGAGGGGGGCACGACCGGGGAGCTGTTTTTT,CATSEGGTTGELFF
TRBV7-2,-,TRBJ1-1,-,TGTGCCAGCAGCTTAGATGTGAACTCAGCGGGGGTGAACACTGAAGCTTTCTTT,CASSLDVNSAGVNTEAFF
TRBV15,-,TRBJ1-4,few,TGTGCCACCAGCAGAGCCAGGGTGGCGACTAATGAAAAACTGTTTTTT,CATSRARVATNEKLFF
TRBV5-1,-,TRBJ1-2,-,TGCGCCAGCAGGTGGGGAGCTAACTATGGCTACACCTTC,CASRWGANYGYTF
TRBV2,-,TRBJ2-7,many,TGTGCCAGCAGTGAACGACGGGTCTACGAGCAGTACTTC,CASSERRVYEQYF
TRBV7-2,TRBD2,TRBJ2-3,few,TGTGCCAGCACCCATCCGGGGGGGCCGAATACGCAGTATTTT,CASTHPGGPNTQYF
TRBV27,-,TRBJ2-7,-,TGTGCCAGCAGTTCTCGGTTCCATACCTACGAGCAGTACTTC,CASSSRFHTYEQYF
TRBV19,-,TRBJ1-1,many,TGTGCCAGTAGTAGGGGGACCACTGAAGCTTTCTTT,CASSRGTTEAFF
TRBV19,-,TRBJ1-2,-,TGTGCCAGTAGTATCGGCAGTCCCTCCTATGGCTACACCTTC,CASSIGSPSYGYTF
TRBV27,-,TRBJ1-5,few,TGTGCCAGCAGTTGGGAGGCATGGTCTCAGCCCCAGCATTTT,CASSWEAWSQPQHF
TRBV2,-,TRBJ1-1,-,TGTGCCAGCAGTGAAGAGGGGGGAGTATTGGAAGCTTTCTTT,CASSEEGGVLEAFF
TRBV7-9,-,TRBJ2-7,-,TGTGCCAGCAGCTCCAGACAGGACTACTACGAGCAGTACTTC,CASSSRQDYYEQYF
TRBV7-6,TRBD2,TRBJ2-2,-,TGTGCCAGCAGCTTGGGTCCCGGGACGGGAGGAAGCGGGGAGCTGTTTTTT,CASSLGPGTGGSGELFF
TRBV6-6,TRBD2,TRBJ2-5,-,TGTGCCAGCAGTGACTGGACTAGCGGGGCCGGGGAGACCCAGTACTTC,CASSDWTSGAGETQYF
TRBV19,-,TRBJ2-2,few,TGTGCCAGTAGAGATCCGGGACGGAACACCGGGGAGCTGTTTTTT,CASRDPGRNTGELFF
TRBV29-1,-,TRBJ1-2,-,TGCAGCGTTGTGAGGGATGCCTTAAACTATGGCTACACCTTC,CSVVRDALNYGYTF
TRBV4-3,-,TRBJ1-6,few,TGCGCCAGCAGCCAAGACTGGGGGAATTCACCCCTCCACTTT,CASSQDWGNSPLHF
TRBV10-1,-,TRBJ2-2,few,TGCGCCAGCAGTGATAATAATCGAGCGAACACCGGGGAGCTGTTTTTT,CASSDNNRANTGELFF
TRBV19,-,TRBJ2-5,-,TGTGCCAGTAGTATAGGTGGCGGTGGAGGGTTCTGGAGACTTCAAGAGACCCAGTACTTC,CASSIGGGGGFWRLQETQYF
TRBV30,TRBD1,TRBJ1-5,-,TGTGCCTGGAGCAACGGGACAGGGGTTAATCAGCCCCAGCATTTT,CAWSNGTGVNQPQHF
TRBV2,TRBD2,TRBJ2-7,-,TGTGCCAGCAGTGCGGGACTAGCGGGAGCTCAAGAGCAGTACTTC,CASSAGLAGAQEQYF
TRBV3-1,-,TRBJ2-5,-,TGTGTCAGCAGCCACCCTGGGACTTTACAAGAGACCCAGTACTTC,CVSSHPGTLQETQYF
TRBV19,-,TRBJ1-5,-,TGTGCCAGTAGTATAGTTCGGGATCGGGGACAGCCCCAGCATTTT,CASSIVRDRGQPQHF
TRBV19,-,TRBJ1-5,many,TGTGCCAGTAGTATCGGGGGCCACAGTCAGCCCCAGCATTTT,CASSIGGHSQPQHF
TRBV7-3,-,TRBJ2-5,-,TGTGCCAGCAGCCCTACGCCGCGAGGGACCCAGTACTTC,CASSPTPRGTQYF
TRBV13,-,TRBJ2-7,-,TGTGCCAGCAGCTATACTAGTCCCGAGCAGTACTTC,CASSYTSPEQYF
TRBV7-6,-,TRBJ1-2,-,TGTGCCAGCAGCTGGGGGGGAGAGACTATCTTC,CASSWGGETIF
TRBV18,-,TRBJ2-7,-,TGTGCCAGCTCACCTAAGGGTGCCCACGAGCAGTACTTC,CASSPKGAHEQYF
TRBV6-5,-,TRBJ2-7,few,TGTGCCAGCAGGGCTCGACAGGCTGAGTTCTACGAGCAGTACTTC,CASRARQAEFYEQYF
TRBV2,-,TRBJ2-3,few,TGTGCCAGCAGCAAGACTAGACTGCAGGATACGCAGTATTTT,CASSKTRLQDTQYF
TRBV7-8,-,TRBJ1-5,-,TGTGCCAGCAGCGCCTATCGGGGGGGGAATCAGCCCCAGCATTTT,CASSAYRGGNQPQHF
TRBV29-1,TRBD1,TRBJ1-2,-,TGCAGCGTTGCTGAGTTGACAGGGGGCGGTAACTATGGCTACACCTTC,CSVAELTGGGNYGYTF
TRBV2,-,TRBJ2-1,-,TGTGCCAGCAGTCCCACTAGTTATAATGAGCAGTTCTTC,CASSPTSYNEQFF
TRBV19,-,TRBJ2-2,-,TGTGCCAGTAGTAGAGAGAGGGGGCAGGGAGGCACCGGGGAGCTGTTTTTT,CASSRERGQGGTGELFF
TRBV29-1,-,TRBJ1-1,once,TGCAGCGTCCAACCCGGGACAGAAGCTTTCTTT,CSVQPGTEAFF
TRBV10-2,-,TRBJ2-1,few,TGCGCCAGCAGGAGTGTGGGGGCGAATGAGCAGTTCTTC,CASRSVGANEQFF
TRBV11-2,-,TRBJ1-1,-,TGTGCCAGCAGATCAACAGAGAACACTGAAGCTTTCTTT,CASRSTENTEAFF
TRBV25-1,-,TRBJ2-7,many,TGTGCCAGCAGTTGGGGCCCTTACGAGCAGTACTTC,CASSWGPYEQYF
TRBV20-1,-,TRBJ1-1,-,TGCAGTGCTAGAGGTTCGTGGGGCACTGAAGCTTTCTTT,CSARGSWGTEAFF
TRBV6-6,TRBD1,TRBJ2-2,-,TGTGCCAGCAGCCAGGACAGGGTCGACGGGGAGCTGTTTTTT,CASSQDRVDGELFF
TRBV19,TRBD1,TRBJ2-4,few,TGTGCCAGTAGTACGGACAGGATGGGAAACATTCAGTACTTC,CASSTDRMGNIQYF
TRBV6-2/TRBV6-3,-,TRBJ1-2,-,TGTGCCAGCAGTCTCTGGGACACCATCTATGGCTACACCTTC,CASSLWDTIYGYTF
TRBV6-2/TRBV6-3,TRBD2,TRBJ2-2,-,TGTGCCAGCAGTTACTTCCCGATAGCGGGGGGGCCAGCCGGGGAGCTGTTTTTT,CASSYFPIAGGPAGELFF
TRBV20-1,-,TRBJ2-7,-,TGCAGTGCCGTTGACTCCTACGAGCAGTACTTC,CSAVDSYEQYF
TRBV4-2,-,TRBJ1-4,-,TGTGCCAGCAGCCGGTCCAGTGAAAAACTGTTTTTT,CASSRSSEKLFF
TRBV7-8,-,TRBJ1-1,-,TGTGCCAGCAGCTTAGCGTTGGGGCACAGGAACACTGAAGCTTTCTTT,CASSLALGHRNTEAFF
TRBV27,-,TRBJ2-5,few,TGTGCCAGCAGCCTTGGGGCAGCGCTCCAAGAGACCCAGTACTTC,CASSLGAALQETQYF
TRBV10-3,TRBD2,TRBJ2-7,many,TGTGCCATCAGTGTCGAGACTAGCGGGTACTACGAGCAGTACTTC,CAISVETSGYYEQYF
TRBV19,TRBD1,TRBJ2-2,-,TGTGCCAGTGACAGGGCGAGCACCGGGGAGCTGTTTTTT,CASDRASTGELFF
TRBV10-3,TRBD2,TRBJ2-5,-,TGTGCCATCAGGCCGGGGGGTCAAGAGACCCAGTACTTC,CAIRPGGQETQYF
TRBV20-1,-,TRBJ2-1,-,TGCAGTGCTCAAGGGGCGGTCTACAATGAGCAGTTCTTC,CSAQGAVYNEQFF
TRBV4-1,-,TRBJ2-7,-,TGCGCCAGCAGCCAAGAGCCCGGGGGCAGAACCTACGAGCAGTACTTC,CASSQEPGGRTYEQYF
TRBV2,-,TRBJ1-2,-,TGTGCCAGCAGTCCCACCGGGACGTGGGATGGCTACACCTTC,CASSPTGTWDGYTF
TRBV30,-,TRBJ1-4,once,TGTGCCTGGAGTGTATCCCGGACCGCAACTAATGAAAAACTGTTTTTT,CAWSVSRTATNEKLFF